This T cell receptor beta chain was profiled in a study of T-cell memory formation after mild COVID-19. Each CDR3 protein gets one entry after TCRdb re-called the 5' RACE reads with MiXCR. The sample lists about 130,000 distinct CDR3 sequences; about 17% were seen once. There are 12 residues in the CDR3. Germline CDR1 and CDR2: SGHDT and YYEEEE. The V end lost 4 bases, the J end lost 4 bases, and 5 bases lay between the germline ends. On this clonotype: Its antigen is as yet unknown.

Study-level points and caveats: Clones that contracted clustered mainly in CM and EM if CD4+ and in EMRA if CD8+.

Sample: PBMCs or a T cell subset sorted from them (not recorded which). The receptor was derived from an adult woman who had mild COVID-19 (a few samples of this study predate the infection). Cell type and time point are not known. The chain has TRBV5-6 and TRBJ2-2; the D is unclear. This CDR3 reads CASSSATGELFF. The CDR3 DNA reads TGTGCCAGCAGCAGTGCCACCGGGGAGCTGTTTTTT.